Below are 10 T cell receptor beta chains sequenced from a single sample in a study of molecular identifiers for immune sequencing clone quantification. MiXCR, run by TCRdb on the PCR reads, gives a single entry per CDR3 protein. The sample has hundreds of thousands of distinct CDR3 sequences; about 20% are singletons. The sample taken for sequencing was naive CD8+ T cells from blood, with Jurkat cell RNA spiked in. As for subset: FACS-sorted CD8+CD4-CCR7+CD45RA+ naive T cells. The origin of the receptors is a human donor in good health. Some libraries in this study had Jurkat cell RNA spiked in.

This clonotype came up a few times. CDR3: CASSETGLGSPLHF. As DNA, the CDR3 is TGCGCCAGCAGCGAAACAGGGTTAGGCTCACCCCTCCACTTT. The rearrangement links TRBV4-1 to TRBJ1-6; the D gene is possibly TRBD1 (6 bases). CDR3 length: 14 residues. V was pared by 5 bases and J by 10 bases, with 15 bases between. In germline, CDR1 is MGHRA, CDR2 YSYEKL.

V gene TRBV29-1 combines with J gene TRBJ2-7; 7 bases line up with TRBD2. Germline CDR1 and CDR2: SQVTM and ANQGSEA. The CDR3 length is 10 residues. J gave up 9 bases and V 1 base, and 0 bases lay outside the gene matches. The CDR3 here is CSVEASGQYF. DNA of the CDR3: TGCAGCGTTGAAGCTAGCGGGCAGTACTTC.

This clonotype has more than one count but fewer than ten. The V gene is TRBV4-3, the J gene TRBJ2-7; D possibly corresponds to TRBD2 (6 bases). The length of the CDR3 is 15 residues. The V gene's germline CDR1 is LGHNA and CDR2 YSLEER. The V end lost 3 bases, the J end lost 9 bases, and 21 bases lay between the germline ends. This chain's CDR3 is CASSHPGLNYDRQYF. The CDR3 coding sequence is TGCGCCAGCAGCCACCCGGGACTGAACTACGATCGGCAGTACTTC.

This clonotype was detected many times. The chain joins TRBV12-3 or TRBV12-4 to TRBJ2-3; TRBD2 aligns across 11 bases. V was pared by 7 bases and J by 2 bases, with 5 bases of the junction left unmatched. The CDR3 consists of 15 residues. The CDR3 protein is CASTLGLAATDTQYF. For the CDR3, the DNA is TGTGCCAGCACCCTGGGACTAGCGGCCACAGATACGCAGTATTTT.

This clonotype was observed many times. This rearrangement joins TRBV4-1 to TRBJ1-1, with D unresolved. This CDR3 region has 16 residues. CDR1 is MGHRA and CDR2 is YSYEKL in the germline V gene. V was pared by 0 bases and J by 3 bases, with 14 bases between. The CDR3 DNA follows: TGCGCCAGCAGCCAAGAAATCGGGAACAGTTACACTGAAGCTTTCTTT. As protein: CASSQEIGNSYTEAFF.

For this clonotype: This may arise from a read error, as a much more abundant clone is one base away. The V gene is TRBV5-5, the J gene TRBJ1-1; weak D call: TRBD1 (5 bases). This CDR3 comprises 16 residues. Germline CDR1 reads SGHKS; CDR2 reads YYEKEE (reference sequence). CDR3 in DNA: TGTGCCAACAGCTTGGACTCTCCCGGGGCAAACACTGAAGCTTTCTTT. This codes for CANSLDSPGANTEAFF.

The V call is TRBV29-1, the J call TRBJ1-1; D is unresolved. The CDR3 is 13 amino acids. From germline, CDR1 is SQVTM and CDR2 ANQGSEA. The V gene lost 4 bases and the J gene lost 6 bases, with 15 bases spanning the gap. CDR3 sequence: CSVGLPQRPEAFF. The CDR3 coding sequence is TGCAGCGTTGGGCTCCCCCAACGGCCTGAAGCTTTCTTT.

This clonotype was detected once. One base away lies a much larger clone, so this may be a sequencing read error. The chain links TRBV7-9 to TRBJ1-3; possibly TRBD1 for D (5 bases). CDR1 SEHNR and CDR2 FQNEAQ come from the germline V gene (reference sequence). CDR3 length equals 15 residues. As DNA, the CDR3 is TGTGCCAGCAGCCTGGACGGGGCTGCTGGAAACGCCATATATTTT. Amino acids: CASSLDGAAGNAIYF.

This clonotype was found a few times. The gene calls are TRBV10-3 and TRBJ2-2; 10 bases are a match to TRBD1. Losses at the gene ends were 3 bases for V and 6 bases for J; bases not matched to a gene: 1. The germline CDR1 and CDR2 sequences are ENHRY and SYGVKD. The CDR3 covers 14 residues. CDR3 bases: TGTGCCATCAGTGATGGGACAGGGGCCGGGGAGCTGTTTTTT. It is translated as CAISDGTGAGELFF.

This chain links TRBV5-1 with TRBJ1-4; the D gene is possibly TRBD1 (5 bases). The germline gives CDR1 SGHRS, CDR2 YFSETQ. V lost 3 bases to trimming and J lost 3 bases, with 18 bases between them. CDR3 length: 17 amino acids. CDR3 in amino acids: CASSSRGPKGANEKLFF. For the CDR3, the DNA is TGCGCCAGCAGCTCCCGGGGCCCTAAAGGGGCTAATGAAAAACTGTTTTTT. Supplemented by reference TRBV5-1 and TRBJ1-4, the full variable domain reads KAGVTQTPRYLIKTRGQQVTLSCSPISGHRSVSWYQQTPGQGLQFLFEYFSETQRNKGNFPGRFSGRQFSNSRSEMNVSTLELGDSALYLCASSSRGPKGANEKLFFGSGTQLSVL.